This TCR beta chain was captured by sequencing in a study of radiation and T cells in renal cell carcinoma. The overall study: Nephrectomy followed 15 Gy stereotactic body radiation by 4 weeks.

Study-wide results and caveats: Top tumor clonotypes rose in blood 2 weeks post-radiation, then contracted.

The CDR3 contains 16 residues. Between the trimmed V and J ends, which lost 1 base and 0 bases, there was a span of 13 bases. Looked up from germline, CDR1 is KGHSH and CDR2 is LQKENI. Assay used: immunoSEQ multiplex PCR; TCRdb lists only in-frame clones, some missing. The sample shows 70,000 to 80,000 clones, 80% to 90% of them seen only once. On this clone itself: The antigen remains unidentified.

This sample's time point: blood 2 weeks post-SBRT. Stated treatment: 15 Gy SBRT to primary tumor, nephrectomy 4 weeks later. The tumor was a clear cell renal cell carcinoma. The sample in question was blood, obtained from a patient whose treatment included radiotherapy and nephrectomy. The chain has TRBV18 and TRBJ2-7; no clear D. This receptor was obtained from a woman between 45 and 60 years old with renal cell carcinoma. The CDR3 nucleotides are TGTGCCAGCTCACCACTAAGAACAGCGAGCTCCTACGAGCAGTACTTC. This gives the protein CASSPLRTASSYEQYF.